These 6 T cell receptor beta chains were sequenced from one sample in a study of blood T cell repertoires in COVID-19. Generated by immunoSEQ multiplex PCR, the TCRdb table keeps only in-frame clones and is missing some. The data hold approximately 100,000 clones, with around nine tenths observed a single time. The sample comprised peripheral blood. All receptors derive from a woman of 80 years or more in a cohort sampled during active COVID-19.

The chain joins TRBV27 to TRBJ1-4, with D unclear. Deletions cut 3 bases from V and 8 bases from J, with 13 bases between. The germline V gene has CDR1 MNHEY and CDR2 SMNVEV (reference sequence). The CDR3 runs to 14 residues. The CDR3 loop is CASSLRARNEKLFF. The CDR3 DNA reads as TGTGCCAGCAGTTTGAGGGCGCGGAACGAAAAACTGTTTTTT.

This clone was seen only a few times. The chain carries TRBV10-2 and TRBJ2-2; a possible D gene is TRBD2 (5 bases). This CDR3 is built from 13 residues. Germline CDR1 reads WSHSY; CDR2 reads SAAADI. The V end was cut by 7 bases, the J end by 2 bases, with 8 bases between. The CDR3 nucleotides read TGCGCCAGCAACCGGGGAAACACCGGGGAGCTGTTTTTT. Amino acid sequence: CASNRGNTGELFF.

This chain links TRBV7-2 with TRBJ2-2; 12 nucleotides align to TRBD2. The V gene's germline CDR1 is SGHTA and CDR2 FQGNSA. This CDR3 has 15 amino acids. V dropped 5 bases and J dropped 7; count of bases not matched to a gene: 5. CDR3 sequence (DNA): TGTGCCAGCAGCCCGCTAGCGGGGGGGTTCGGGGAGCTGTTTTTT. Translated, it gives CASSPLAGGFGELFF.

This clone was seen more than once but under ten times. The chain uses TRBV7-2 and TRBJ2-7; 7 bases fit TRBD1. This CDR3 contains 15 residues. Per the germline V gene, CDR1 is SGHTA and CDR2 is FQGNSA. After removal of 8 bases from V and 2 bases from J, the junction contained 12 bases not matched to a gene. CDR3 amino acids: CASSLSEGAPYEQYF. CDR3 DNA sequence: TGTGCCAGCTCGCTTTCCGAGGGGGCCCCCTACGAGCAGTACTTC.

The chain is built from TRBV18 and TRBJ2-7; a possible D gene is TRBD2 (6 bases). Trimming shortened V by 8 bases and J by 5 bases, and 19 bases separated the two germline ends. The CDR3 loop spans 14 amino acids. In germline, CDR1 is KGHSH, CDR2 LQKENI. CDR3 amino acids: CASTGTLAPHEQYF. In DNA form, the CDR3 reads TGTGCCAGCACCGGGACTTTAGCTCCTCACGAGCAGTACTTC.

The chain combines TRBV5-4 with TRBJ2-2; no firm D call. The CDR3 is 16 amino acids. CDR1 and CDR2 (germline): SGHNT, YYREEE (reference sequence). V dropped 0 bases and J dropped 4 bases, with 13 bases sitting between them. CDR3 loop: CASSLDPAAITGELFF. In nucleotides, the CDR3 is TGTGCCAGCAGCTTGGATCCCGCGGCCATCACCGGGGAGCTGTTTTTT.